This paragraph covers one T cell receptor (beta chain) sequence. In the source study's methods: The assay estimated nucleated cells by amplifying reference gene primers. Profiled with immunoSEQ multiplex PCR; TCRdb holds only in-frame clones, not every one. D and trimming come from the DNA, and the V and J calls and clone size come from that table. The table includes roughly 410,000 clones, around 87% detected once. The record originates from a study of blood T cell repertoires in COVID-19. Overall study: PBMCs, B-cell-depleted T cells, or T cells provided the cDNA or gDNA that made up the material.

The CDR3 runs 14 residues. V gave up 3 bases and J gave up 1 base, with 10 bases separating them. CDR1 and CDR2 (germline): SGDLS, YYNGEE. Source material: peripheral blood. The V call is TRBV9, the J call TRBJ1-1; D might be TRBD1 (6 bases). This TCR derives from a woman in her fifties or sixties with COVID-19, enrolled during active disease. CDR3 sequence: CASSGQVSNTEAFF. The CDR3 DNA reads TGTGCCAGCAGCGGACAGGTTTCGAACACTGAAGCTTTCTTT. The full variable domain, in which reference TRBV9 and TRBJ1-1 provide the parts outside the CDR3, is DSGVTQTPKHLITATGQRVTLRCSPRSGDLSVYWYQQSLDQGLQFLIQYYNGEERAKGNILERFSAQQFPDLHSELNLSSLELGDSALYFCASSGQVSNTEAFFGQGTRLTVV.